The sequence of this TCR beta chain was determined in a study of blood T cells in healthy people across ages. A note on this clonotype: Antigen specificity is unknown.

Using a J-beta primer mix together with a sample-barcoded 5' primer, a second PCR was run for roughly 7 to 11 cycles. From the 5' RACE reads, TCRdb called clonotypes with MiXCR, one entry per CDR3 protein. The table has nearly 800,000 distinct CDR3 sequences, roughly 25% seen once. Overall study findings and caveats: Higher diversity, along with more naive CD4+ cells, distinguished long-lived donors from aged donors.

The CDR3 is 11 residues long. Trimming removed 0 bases at V and 16 bases at J, with 10 bases between. Germline CDR1 is LGHDT and CDR2 is YNNKEL (reference sequence). The same sample was also used in a study of T cells of mothers and their children. That study reports: The people who donated were three healthy Caucasian mothers and their six children. The TCR beta CDR3 read count exceeded 9 million for each mother and was several million for each child. Across the analysis, no persistent microchimeric T cell clones were detected.

This sequence joins TRBV3-1 and TRBJ2-4, with unresolved D. Sequencing was done on a sample of blood. The receptor was derived from a boy aged 5-17 years in good health. CDR3 DNA: TGTGCCAGCAGCCAAGAGGGGTCGCCATACTTC. Encoded protein: CASSQEGSPYF.